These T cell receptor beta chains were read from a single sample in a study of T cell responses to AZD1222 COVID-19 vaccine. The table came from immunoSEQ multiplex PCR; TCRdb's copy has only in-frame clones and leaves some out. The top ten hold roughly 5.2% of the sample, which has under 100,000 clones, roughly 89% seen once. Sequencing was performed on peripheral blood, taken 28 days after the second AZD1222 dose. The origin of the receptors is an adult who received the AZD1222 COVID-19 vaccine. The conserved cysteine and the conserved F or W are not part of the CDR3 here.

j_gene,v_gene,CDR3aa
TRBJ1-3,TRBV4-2,ASSLNTLSGNTIY
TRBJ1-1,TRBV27,ATGQKVNTEAF
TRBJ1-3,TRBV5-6,ASSLGRIFSGNTIY
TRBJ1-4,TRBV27,ASSAGQGFAEKLF
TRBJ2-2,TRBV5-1,ASSSTGRNTGELF
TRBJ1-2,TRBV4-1,ASSIQGMSFSYGYT
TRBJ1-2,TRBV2,ASSPTNVFNYGYT
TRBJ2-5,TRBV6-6,ASSYSEGWETQY
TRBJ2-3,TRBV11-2,ASSIGGRADTQY
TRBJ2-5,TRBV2,ASSEEAGGETQY
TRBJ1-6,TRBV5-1,ASSLDGGGPYNSPLH
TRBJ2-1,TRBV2,ASRRGGPSAEQF
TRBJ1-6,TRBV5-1,ASSLDPTGTYNSPLH
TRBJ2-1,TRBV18,ASSPLTVSYNEQF
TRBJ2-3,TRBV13,ASSLESGGSTDTQY
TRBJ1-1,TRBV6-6,ATTHTEAF
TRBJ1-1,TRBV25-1,ASSMRTGGNTEAF
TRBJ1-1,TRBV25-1,ASGPTSGTTEAF
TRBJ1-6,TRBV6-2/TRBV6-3,ASSTPGTVPSALH
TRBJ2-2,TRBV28,ASSFGTGELF
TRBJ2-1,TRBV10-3,AISEATDYNEQF
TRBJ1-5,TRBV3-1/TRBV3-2,ASSQERDKGEPDQPQH
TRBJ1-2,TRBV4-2,ASSEGPGVQIYGYT
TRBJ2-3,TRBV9,ASSVQDTQY
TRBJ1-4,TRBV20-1,SASQTATNEKLF
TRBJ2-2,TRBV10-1,ASSESPGSGELF
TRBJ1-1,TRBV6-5,ASSRAVGTEAF
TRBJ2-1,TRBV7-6,ASSLGAEPYNEQF
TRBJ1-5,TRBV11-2,ASSSTGAPAPQH
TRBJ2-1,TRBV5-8,ASSPTGISNEQF
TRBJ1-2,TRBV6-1,ASSDLGGAPYGYT
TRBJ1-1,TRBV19,ASSTRDVDTEAF
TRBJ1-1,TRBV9,ASSVASVLSANTEAF
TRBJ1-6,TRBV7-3,ASSSDRASPLH
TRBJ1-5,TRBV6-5,ASSRGQGENQPQH
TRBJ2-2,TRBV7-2,ASSLQGATGELF
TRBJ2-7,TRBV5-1,ASSPGQGFDEQY
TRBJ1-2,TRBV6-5,ASRSQGSYGYT
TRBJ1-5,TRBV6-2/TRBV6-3,ASSYSTPNQPQH
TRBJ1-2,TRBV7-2,ASSLSILYYGYT
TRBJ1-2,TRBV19,ASTLSHDRELNYGYT
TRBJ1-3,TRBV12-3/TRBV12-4,ASRIRSGNTIY
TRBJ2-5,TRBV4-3,ASSQDLLAGSLETQY
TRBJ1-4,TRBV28,ASSFRLTNEKLF
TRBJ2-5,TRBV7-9,ASSLGQGETQY
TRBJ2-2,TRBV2,ASRKLIPVNTGELF
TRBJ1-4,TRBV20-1,SASNTGWGEKLF